This entry is about one T cell receptor (beta chain). The record originates from a study of T cell changes during pregnancy in multiple sclerosis. Here immunoSEQ multiplex PCR was the method, and the copy in TCRdb shows in-frame clones only, minus some. The sample shows more than 65,000 clones, just over 90% of them seen only once. Germline CDR1 and CDR2: GTSNPN and SVGIG (reference sequence). The CDR3 is made up of 14 amino acids. Trimming stripped 2 bases from V and 4 bases from J, with 14 bases between. V gene TRBV30 combines with J gene TRBJ1-2; D is unclear. The specimen comprised CD4+ T cells from peripheral blood mononuclear cells, sampled before pregnancy. This receptor was obtained from a female donor with multiple sclerosis, enrolled in a pregnancy study. CDR3 protein: CAWSQGKPGYGYTF. The CDR3, as DNA: TGTGCCTGGAGTCAAGGAAAACCGGGCTATGGCTACACCTTC.